One and the same sample provided the 12 T cell receptor beta chains below, sequenced in a study of T cell repertoires in ileal Crohn's disease. TCRdb's table, derived via immunoSEQ multiplex PCR, lists solely in-frame clones and lacks some. This table holds 5,500 to 9,000 clones, 70% found once. Specimen: ileal tissue. These receptors all stem from an adult with Crohn's disease.

The chain employs TRBV30 and TRBJ2-2; 10 bases match TRBD2. Germline assignment: CDR1 GTSNPN and CDR2 SVGIG (reference sequence). The CDR3 is 17 amino acids. The J segment lost 2 bases and the V segment lost 0 bases, leaving 6 bases of the junction unmatched. Written as DNA, the CDR3 is TGTGCCTGGAGTGTAGGGCTAGCGGGGGTTAACACCGGGGAGCTGTTTTTT. As protein: CAWSVGLAGVNTGELFF.

This CDR3 is CASSRQDSYEQYF. In nucleotides, the CDR3 is TGTGCCAGCAGCCGACAGGATTCCTACGAGCAGTACTTC. The J gene is TRBJ2-7, the V gene TRBV13, with D possibly being TRBD1 (6 bases). CDR1 and CDR2 from the germline V gene are PRHDT and FYEKMQ (reference sequence). The CDR3 extends over 13 amino acids. V was cut by 5 bases and J by 1 base, with 9 bases left in between.

This clone was seen a handful of times. The chain combines TRBV11-2 with TRBJ2-5, with 11 bases fitting TRBD2. The J call may be in error: the DNA end matches TRBJ2-7 better. Per germline, CDR1 SGHAT and CDR2 FQNNGV. The CDR3 runs to 15 residues. The CDR3 is CASALAGVSTYEQYF. CDR3 in DNA: TGTGCCAGCGCACTAGCGGGGGTATCTACCTACGAGCAGTACTTC.

The CDR3 loop reads CASSLQAGFDEQFF. As DNA, the CDR3 is TGTGCCAGCAGCTTGCAGGCGGGGTTCGATGAGCAGTTCTTC. The V and J genes are TRBV5-6 and TRBJ2-1, with a possible D match to TRBD2 (6 bases). Germline V gene lookup returns CDR1 SGHDT and CDR2 YYEEEE. There are 14 residues in the CDR3. V shed 1 base and J shed 8 bases, with 13 bases lying between them.

The V and J genes are TRBV5-1 and TRBJ2-2; the D gene is possibly TRBD1 (6 bases). In germline, CDR1 is SGHRS, CDR2 YFSETQ. This CDR3 has 16 residues. V lost 0 bases and J lost 7, with 16 bases in between. CDR3 in DNA: TGCGCCAGCAGCTTGGCGCAACAGGGAGTGCTCGGGGAGCTGTTTTTT. Its translation is CASSLAQQGVLGELFF.

Concerning this clone itself: At the DNA level, this CDR3 is encoded by other sequences in the same sample as well. The V and J genes are TRBV6-6 and TRBJ1-6; 9 bases fit TRBD1. The germline gives CDR1 MNHNY, CDR2 SVGAGI (reference sequence). V trimming: 6 bases; J trimming: 7 bases; junction bases outside the gene matches: 7. CDR3 length: 15 residues. The CDR3 here is CASSGWDRANSPLHF. CDR3 coding DNA: TGTGCCAGCAGCGGATGGGACAGGGCGAATTCACCCCTCCACTTT.

This chain uses TRBV29-1 with TRBJ1-2; D is unresolved. In germline, CDR1 is SQVTM, CDR2 ANQGSEA. The CDR3 totals 18 residues. V was clipped by 0 bases and J by 2 bases, with 22 bases between them. The CDR3 bases are TGCAGCGTTGAAGATTTGTCGGAAGGTCACAGAACAAACTATGGCTACACCTTC. Translating gives CSVEDLSEGHRTNYGYTF.

J is TRBJ2-4 and V is TRBV4-2, with 8 bases aligning to TRBD2. CDR1 is LGHNA and CDR2 is YNFKEQ in the germline V gene. The CDR3 spans 14 residues. J gave up 8 bases and V 0 bases, and 3 bases lay outside the gene matches. The CDR3 region is CASSQDSSGYIQYF. The CDR3 DNA sequence: TGTGCCAGCAGCCAAGATTCTAGCGGGTACATTCAGTACTTC.

V and J are TRBV29-1 and TRBJ1-5; no clear D gene. V lost 4 bases and J lost 0, with 13 bases in between. Germline CDR1 and CDR2: SQVTM and ANQGSEA. This CDR3 region has 15 residues. This chain's CDR3 is CSVVCQNYSNQPQHF. The DNA of the CDR3 is TGCAGCGTTGTGTGTCAGAATTATAGCAATCAGCCCCAGCATTTT.

The rearrangement joins TRBV5-1 to TRBJ1-4; D remains unclear. Germline CDR1 SGHRS, CDR2 YFSETQ. This CDR3 has 15 amino acids. V lost 0 bases, J lost 0 bases, and 6 bases lay in between. The CDR3 loop is CASSLARTTNEKLFF. The CDR3 DNA is TGCGCCAGCAGCTTGGCCAGAACAACTAATGAAAAACTGTTTTTT. The full variable domain, in which reference TRBV5-1 and TRBJ1-4 provide the parts outside the CDR3, is KAGVTQTPRYLIKTRGQQVTLSCSPISGHRSVSWYQQTPGQGLQFLFEYFSETQRNKGNFPGRFSGRQFSNSRSEMNVSTLELGDSALYLCASSLARTTNEKLFFGSGTQLSVL.

This clone was counted between two and nine times. The chain has TRBV28 and TRBJ1-1; 11 bases match TRBD1. This CDR3 is built from 15 residues. Losses at the gene ends were 7 bases for V and 5 bases for J; bases not matched to a gene: 9. In germline, CDR1 is MDHEN, CDR2 SYDVKM. The CDR3 here is CASNRRGTGGTEAFF. In DNA, the CDR3 is TGTGCCAGCAATCGGAGAGGGACAGGGGGAACTGAAGCTTTCTTT.

V and J are TRBV10-3 and TRBJ1-2, with TRBD1 identical over 7 bases. Germline CDR1 reads ENHRY; CDR2 reads SYGVKD. This CDR3 contains 12 residues. Germline trimming cut 5 bases from V and 8 bases from J; bases unmatched to any gene: 5. The CDR3 sequence is CAISPDRDGYTF. CDR3 sequence (DNA): TGTGCCATCAGTCCCGACAGGGACGGCTACACCTTC.